This entry lists 12 T cell receptor beta chains sequenced from one sample in a study of control samples from healthy donors and cancer patients (dated by TCRdb to the early 2020s). Preparation of the library involved the immunoSEQ multiplex PCR assay. TCRdb holds this immuneACCESS table with in-frame rearrangements only. Some clones are missing; in checked studies, unresolved V genes explain under half, and the rest has no known cause. In this sample the table shows approximately 230,000 clones, around 80% of which occur a single time. The ten largest clonotypes hold about an eighth of the sample. The sample consisted of PBMCs. These receptors were collected from a woman aged 55-70 years with lung cancer.

The chain is built from TRBV5-1 and TRBJ1-1; D remains unclear. Germline-derived CDR1 and CDR2 are SGHRS and YFSETQ. This CDR3 spans 14 amino acids. The V end was cut by 0 bases, the J end by 4 bases, with 10 bases between. CDR3 loop: CASSLASGGTEAFF. CDR3 bases: TGCGCCAGCAGCTTGGCCAGCGGAGGCACTGAAGCTTTCTTT.

V is TRBV3-1 (or the pseudogene TRBV3-2) and J is TRBJ1-4; no reliable D call. CDR1 is LGHDT and CDR2 is YNNKEL in the germline V gene (reference sequence). V lost 0 bases and J 4 bases, leaving 6 bases between the germline ends. The CDR3 runs to 14 residues. This CDR3 reads CASSQDSYNEKLFF. CDR3 nucleotides: TGTGCCAGCAGCCAAGACAGCTATAATGAAAAACTGTTTTTT.

The rearrangement joins TRBV4-1 to TRBJ2-5; D gene uncertain. Trimming shortened V by 0 bases and J by 5 bases, and 13 bases separated the two germline ends. Germline CDR1 MGHRA, CDR2 YSYEKL. The CDR3 contains 15 residues. The CDR3 DNA sequence: TGCGCCAGCAGCCAAGACGGTCTTGAGGCCGAGACCCAGTACTTC. The encoded protein is CASSQDGLEAETQYF.

Notes on this clone: This specimen includes other DNA sequences encoding the same CDR3. The V gene is TRBV6-5, the J gene TRBJ1-5; no definite D call. The CDR3 loop spans 13 amino acids. Germline V gene data show CDR1 as MNHEY and CDR2 as SVGAGI. V lost 0 bases, J lost 5 bases, and 5 bases lay in between. CDR3 sequence reads: CASSYSRDQPQHF. The CDR3, as DNA: TGTGCCAGCAGTTACTCGAGGGATCAGCCCCAGCATTTT.

Notes on this clone: This CDR3 is also generated by other DNA sequences in the sample. V is TRBV5-1 and J is TRBJ2-2, with D possibly matching TRBD2 (7 bases). V was cut by 0 bases and J by 3 bases, with 9 bases left in between. Germline CDR1 SGHRS, CDR2 YFSETQ. The CDR3 has 15 amino acids. This CDR3 reads CASSLGGGDTGELFF. The CDR3, as DNA: TGCGCCAGCAGCTTGGGAGGGGGGGACACCGGGGAGCTGTTTTTT.

This CDR3 is CASSIGTGGADEQFF. Written as DNA, the CDR3 is TGTGCCAGTAGTATCGGGACAGGGGGCGCAGATGAGCAGTTCTTC. The chain has TRBV19 and TRBJ2-1; 12 nucleotides line up with TRBD1. Germline assignment: CDR1 LNHDA and CDR2 SQIVND (reference sequence). The trim removed 3 bases at V and 8 bases at J, leaving 5 bases unmatched. This CDR3 is 15 amino acids long.

V is TRBV29-1 and J is TRBJ1-5; the match to TRBD1 covers 7 bases. In germline, CDR1 is SQVTM, CDR2 ANQGSEA. The junction had 8 bases not matched to a gene; V was cut back by 4 bases and J by 8 bases. The CDR3 contains 13 residues. The CDR3 region is CSVGWTGEEPQHF. DNA for the CDR3: TGCAGCGTTGGATGGACAGGTGAGGAGCCCCAGCATTTT. Full variable domain (rest looked up from reference TRBV29-1 and TRBJ1-5): SAVISQKPSRDICQRGTSLTIQCQVDSQVTMMFWYRQQPGQSLTLIATANQGSEATYESGFVIDKFPISRPNLTFSTLTVSNMSPEDSSIYLCSVGWTGEEPQHFGDGTRLSIL.

The rearrangement joins TRBV2 to TRBJ1-3; 7 bases map to TRBD1. The CDR3 runs to 14 residues. V shed 7 bases and J 2 bases; nucleotides not matched to a gene: 5. From germline, CDR1 is SNHLY and CDR2 FYNNEI. The CDR3 is CASTQQGPGNTIYF. The CDR3 nucleotides are TGTGCCAGCACCCAACAGGGGCCTGGAAACACCATATATTTT.

The J gene is TRBJ1-2, the V gene TRBV5-1; 8 bases align to TRBD1. Germline V gives CDR1 SGHRS, CDR2 YFSETQ. The junction had 7 bases not matched to a gene; V was cut back by 0 bases and J by 6 bases. CDR3 size: 15 residues. CDR3 amino acids: CASSLVGQGGNGYTF. The DNA for the CDR3 is TGCGCCAGCAGCTTGGTCGGACAGGGAGGGAATGGCTACACCTTC.

V usage is TRBV7-9 and J usage is TRBJ2-7, with D perhaps TRBD1 or TRBD2 (6 bases each). This CDR3 comprises 13 residues. V dropped 5 bases and J dropped 6 bases, with 14 bases sitting between them. CDR1 and CDR2 from the germline V gene are SEHNR and FQNEAQ (reference sequence). CDR3 DNA: TGTGCCAGCAGCATTAAAGGGGGGTCCGAGCAGTACTTC. This translates into CASSIKGGSEQYF.

This chain joins TRBV15 and TRBJ2-7; 9 bases match TRBD2. Trimming removed 9 bases from V and 3 bases from J; junction bases left unmatched: 9. CDR1 LNHNV and CDR2 YYDKDF come from the germline V gene (reference sequence). The length of the CDR3 is 14 residues. The DNA of the CDR3 is TGTGCCACATCGAGGGGTAGCGGGAGCTACGAGCAGTACTTC. The encoded protein is CATSRGSGSYEQYF.

The chain recombines TRBV7-9 with TRBJ2-1, with D perhaps matching TRBD2 (5 bases). The CDR3 sequence is 12 residues long. The germline CDR1 and CDR2 sequences are SEHNR and FQNEAQ (reference sequence). Trimming took 4 bases from V and 7 from J, leaving 8 bases between them. For the CDR3, the DNA is TGTGCCAGCAGCTCGTCGGGAAATGAGCAGTTCTTC. Its translation: CASSSSGNEQFF.